A selection of T cell receptor beta chains follows, all from one sample in a study of Ad26.COV2.S vaccination and SARS-CoV-2 variants. Some clones are missing from TCRdb's copy, which holds only in-frame ones; the method was immunoSEQ multiplex PCR. The table includes 290,000 or so clones, more than 70% detected once. The sequencing here drew on peripheral blood, taken in a trial of Ad26.COV2.S vaccine versus placebo. All receptors come from a person between 18 and 65 years old who received the Ad26.COV2.S COVID-19 vaccine or a placebo. The conserved cysteine and the conserved F or W are not part of the CDR3 here.

>11|TRBV30|TRBJ1-6
AWRGTGAGPLH
>10|TRBV29-1|TRBJ1-1
SGRQGGTEAF
>18|TRBV6-1|TRBJ2-7
ASSERGRESFPSTTYEQY
>10|TRBV5-1|TRBJ1-4
ASSANGAKLF
>15|TRBV14|TRBJ2-3
ASSPHSGLDNTDTQY
>11|TRBV19|TRBJ2-3
ASSIQMGDTQY
>15|TRBV3-1/TRBV3-2|TRBJ2-5
ASSQDRLAGFRETQY
>13|TRBV7-2|TRBJ2-1
ASSLAGGPFPEQF
>14|TRBV3-1/TRBV3-2|TRBJ1-4
ASSLRSPRGGEKLF
>13|TRBV7-9|TRBJ2-3
ASSPGHIGADTQY
>11|TRBV5-8|TRBJ2-7
ASSRTGPYEQY
>14|TRBV28|TRBJ2-4
ASSIYRGLAKNIQY
>14|TRBV6-5|TRBJ2-1
ASSYSGPAAGWEQF
>12|TRBV5-4|TRBJ2-2
ASSLVRDTGELF
>9|TRBV21-1|TRBJ1-1
LDRESPEAF
>13|TRBV5-1|TRBJ2-1
ASSQPSGGYNEQF
>9|TRBV3-1/TRBV3-2|TRBJ2-1
ASSSYNEQF
>14|TRBV4-2|TRBJ1-3
ASSQDDWGGGNTIY
>13|TRBV6-6|TRBJ1-3
ASSYEGATGNTIY
>16|TRBV5-1|TRBJ2-3
ASSLEASGGASTDTQY
>13|TRBV7-3|TRBJ1-1
ASSPGRAGNTEAF
>14|TRBV4-2|TRBJ1-5
ASSPLTGSSNQPQH
>13|TRBV4-1|TRBJ2-7
ASSQRGDSRSEQY
>13|TRBV21-1|TRBJ2-7
ASCLAGGLSYEQY